This TCR beta chain was profiled in a study of blood T cell repertoires in COVID-19. In the study overall: Material from acute and convalescent COVID-19 was sourced from the United States, Italy and Spain. T cells, B-cell-depleted T cells, or PBMCs supplied cDNA or gDNA.

Generated by immunoSEQ multiplex PCR, the TCRdb table keeps only in-frame clones and is missing some. The table has over 60,000 clones, 83% seen once. Patients in Seattle were enrolled during active infection, then followed longitudinally. With 1 base removed from V and 3 bases from J, the gap between germline ends came to 13 bases. The CDR3 sequence is 16 residues long. Germline V gene lookup returns CDR1 SGHTA and CDR2 FQGNSA. Sequences were obtained from peripheral blood. The origin of this receptor is a man over 45 with COVID-19, enrolled during active disease. This chain uses TRBV7-2 with TRBJ2-1, with D possibly being TRBD2 (6 bases). The DNA for the CDR3 is TGTGCCAGCAGCTTAGGGCCTAGCGCGAACTACAATGAGCAGTTCTTC. Protein sequence: CASSLGPSANYNEQFF.